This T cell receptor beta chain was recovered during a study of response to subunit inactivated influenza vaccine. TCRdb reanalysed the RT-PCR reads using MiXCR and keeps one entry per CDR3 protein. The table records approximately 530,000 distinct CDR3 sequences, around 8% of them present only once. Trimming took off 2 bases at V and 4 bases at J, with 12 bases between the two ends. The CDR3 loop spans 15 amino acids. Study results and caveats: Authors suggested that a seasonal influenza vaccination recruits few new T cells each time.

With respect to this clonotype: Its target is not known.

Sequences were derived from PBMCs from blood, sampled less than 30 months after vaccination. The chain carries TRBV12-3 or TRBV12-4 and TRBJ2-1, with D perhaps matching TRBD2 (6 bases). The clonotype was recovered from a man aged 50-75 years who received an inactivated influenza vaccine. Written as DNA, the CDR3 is TGTGCCAGCAGTTTAAATGACGGGACTTACAATGAGCAGTTCTTC. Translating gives CASSLNDGTYNEQFF.